This T cell receptor beta chain was identified during a study of shared clonotypes between healthy human individuals. Study-wide context: In total, the donors were two women and a few men aged 18 to 49. Whole-study findings and limits: About 5% of naive CD4 clonotypes were shared across four donors. Estimated richness was generally greater in naive than memory subsets. With few donors, the genetic and exposure-history diversity represented was limited.

Only in-frame clones appear in the TCRdb table, and some are missing; sequencing was by immunoSEQ multiplex PCR. The repertoire has some 2,100,000 clones, roughly 91% of them found once; the top ten carry 1.5% to 2%. V was cut by 0 bases and J by 6 bases, with 12 bases left in between. This CDR3 spans 15 amino acids. Germline V gene sequence: CDR1 MNHNS, CDR2 SASEGT. In regard to this clone: Its antigen is not known.

It was CD45RO-negative cells, positively selected for CCR7, that made up naive CD8 cells, with terminally differentiated effector memory CD45RA+ cells excluded. The chain joins TRBV6-1 to TRBJ1-5, with D uncertain. Material: naive CD8+ T cells from PBMCs. The receptor was derived from a man between 18 and 35 years old in good health. Some clones in this sample may be carry-over from other donors' samples. This chain's CDR3 is CASSEAGGSGQPQHF. The DNA of the CDR3 is TGTGCCAGCAGTGAAGCAGGAGGGTCGGGTCAGCCCCAGCATTTT.